This T cell receptor beta chain was identified in a study of blood T cells in healthy people across ages. Study-level points and caveats: Because sorting was not performed, PBMCs prevented conclusive naive versus antigen-experienced comparison. Changes seen in expanded clonotypes were possibly confounded by donor CMV status left unknown.

Note on this clonotype: Its antigen is undetermined.

The second PCR ran about 6 to 12 cycles with a sample-barcoded 5' primer and J-beta primers. TCRdb used MiXCR to reprocess the 5' RACE reads, holding one entry per CDR3 protein. The sample yields 700,000 or so distinct CDR3 sequences, over 40% seen once. In germline, CDR1 is SGHDN, CDR2 FVKESK. The V gene lost 1 base and the J gene lost 6 bases, with 16 bases spanning the gap. CDR3 size: 17 residues. This TCR came from a man aged 80 or over in good health. This sequence joins TRBV14 and TRBJ1-6, with D unresolved. The sequenced material came from blood. This CDR3 is CASSQAGWGFRNSPLHF. The CDR3 DNA is TGTGCCAGCAGCCAAGCTGGTTGGGGATTCCGTAATTCACCCCTCCACTTT.